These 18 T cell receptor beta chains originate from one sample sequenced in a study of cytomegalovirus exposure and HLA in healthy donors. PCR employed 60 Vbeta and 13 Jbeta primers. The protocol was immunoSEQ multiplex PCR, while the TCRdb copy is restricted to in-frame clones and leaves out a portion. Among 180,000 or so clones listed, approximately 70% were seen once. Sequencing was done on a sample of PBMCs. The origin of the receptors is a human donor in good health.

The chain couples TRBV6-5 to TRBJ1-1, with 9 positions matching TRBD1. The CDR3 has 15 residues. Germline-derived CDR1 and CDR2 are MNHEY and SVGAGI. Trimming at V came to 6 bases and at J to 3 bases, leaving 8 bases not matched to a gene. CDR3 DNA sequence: TGTGCCAGCAGGAGGGGGGACAGGGAGGACACTGAAGCTTTCTTT. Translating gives CASRRGDREDTEAFF.

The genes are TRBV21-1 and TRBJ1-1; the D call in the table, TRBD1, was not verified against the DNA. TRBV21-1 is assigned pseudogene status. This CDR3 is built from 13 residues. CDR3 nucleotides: TGTGCCAGCAGGGGGACAGGGAACACTGAAGCTTTCTTT. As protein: CASRGTGNTEAFF.

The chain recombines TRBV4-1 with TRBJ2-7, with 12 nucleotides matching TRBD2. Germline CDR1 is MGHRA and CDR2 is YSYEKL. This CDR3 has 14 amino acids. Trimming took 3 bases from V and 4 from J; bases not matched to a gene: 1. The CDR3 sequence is CASSHGTSGYEQYF. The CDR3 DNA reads TGCGCCAGCAGCCACGGGACTAGCGGGTACGAGCAGTACTTC.

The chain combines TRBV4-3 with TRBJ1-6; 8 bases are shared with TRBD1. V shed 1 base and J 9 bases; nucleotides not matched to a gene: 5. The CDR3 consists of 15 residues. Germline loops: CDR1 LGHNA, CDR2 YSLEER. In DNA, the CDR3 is TGCGCCAGCAGCCAAGTAACAGGGGGAGCTTCACCCCTCCACTTT. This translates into CASSQVTGGASPLHF.

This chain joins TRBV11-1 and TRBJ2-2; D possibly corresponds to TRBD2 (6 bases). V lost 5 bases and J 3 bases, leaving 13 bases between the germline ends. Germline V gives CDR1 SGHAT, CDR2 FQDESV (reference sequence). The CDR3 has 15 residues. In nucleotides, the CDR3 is TGTGCCAGCAGCCCCTCGGAGGGGTACACCGGGGAGCTGTTTTTT. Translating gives CASSPSEGYTGELFF.

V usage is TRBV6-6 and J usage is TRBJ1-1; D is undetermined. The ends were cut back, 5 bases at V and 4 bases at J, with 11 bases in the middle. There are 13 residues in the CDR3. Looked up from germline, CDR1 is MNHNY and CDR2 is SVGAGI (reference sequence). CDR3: CASSTPRGTEAFF. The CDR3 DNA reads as TGTGCCAGCAGTACCCCACGCGGCACTGAAGCTTTCTTT.

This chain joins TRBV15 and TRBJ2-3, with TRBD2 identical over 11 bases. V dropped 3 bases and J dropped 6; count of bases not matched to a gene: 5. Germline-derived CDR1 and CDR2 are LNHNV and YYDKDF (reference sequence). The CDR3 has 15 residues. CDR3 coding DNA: TGTGCCACCAGCAGGGAACTAGCGGGGGTCGATACGCAGTATTTT. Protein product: CATSRELAGVDTQYF.

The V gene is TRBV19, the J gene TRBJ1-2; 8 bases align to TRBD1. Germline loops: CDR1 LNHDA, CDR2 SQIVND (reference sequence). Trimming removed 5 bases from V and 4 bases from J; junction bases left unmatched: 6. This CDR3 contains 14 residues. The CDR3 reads CASSEDRESYGYTF. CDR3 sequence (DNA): TGTGCCAGTAGTGAGGACAGGGAGTCCTATGGCTACACCTTC.

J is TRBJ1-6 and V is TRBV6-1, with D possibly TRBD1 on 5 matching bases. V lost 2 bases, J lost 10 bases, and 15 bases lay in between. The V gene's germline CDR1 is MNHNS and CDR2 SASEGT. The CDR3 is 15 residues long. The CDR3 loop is CASSELGQGASPLHF. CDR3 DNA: TGTGCCAGCAGTGAACTTGGGCAGGGTGCCTCACCCCTCCACTTT.

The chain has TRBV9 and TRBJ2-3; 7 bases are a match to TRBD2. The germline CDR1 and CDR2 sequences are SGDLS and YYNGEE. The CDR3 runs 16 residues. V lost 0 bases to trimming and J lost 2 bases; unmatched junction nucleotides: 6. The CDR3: CASSVAASGITDTQYF. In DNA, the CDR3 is TGTGCCAGCAGCGTAGCGGCTAGCGGTATCACAGATACGCAGTATTTT.

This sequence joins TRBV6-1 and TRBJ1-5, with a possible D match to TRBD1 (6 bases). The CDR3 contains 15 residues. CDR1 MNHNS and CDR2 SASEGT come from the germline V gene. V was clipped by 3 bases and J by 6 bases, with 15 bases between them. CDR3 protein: CASSDGRGNTQPQHF. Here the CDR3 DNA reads TGTGCCAGCAGTGACGGCAGGGGTAATACTCAGCCCCAGCATTTT.

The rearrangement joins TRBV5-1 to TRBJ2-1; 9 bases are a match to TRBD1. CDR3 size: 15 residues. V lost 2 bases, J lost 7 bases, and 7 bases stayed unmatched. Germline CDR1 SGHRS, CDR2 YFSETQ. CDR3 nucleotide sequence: TGCGCCAGCAGCTTAAGGACAGGGGTTGGTAATGAGCAGTTCTTC. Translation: CASSLRTGVGNEQFF.

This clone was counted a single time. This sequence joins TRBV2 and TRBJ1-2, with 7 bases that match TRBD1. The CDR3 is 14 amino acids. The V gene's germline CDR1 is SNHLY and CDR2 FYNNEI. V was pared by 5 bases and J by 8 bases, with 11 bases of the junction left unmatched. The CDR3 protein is CASSRAQGLEGYTF. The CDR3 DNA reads TGTGCCAGCAGTAGGGCACAGGGGTTGGAGGGCTACACCTTC. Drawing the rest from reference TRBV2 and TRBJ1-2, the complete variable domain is EPEVTQTPSHQVTQMGQEVILRCVPISNHLYFYWYRQILGQKVEFLVSFYNNEISEKSEIFDDQFSVERPDGSNFTLKIRSTKLEDSAMYFCASSRAQGLEGYTFGSGTRLTVV.

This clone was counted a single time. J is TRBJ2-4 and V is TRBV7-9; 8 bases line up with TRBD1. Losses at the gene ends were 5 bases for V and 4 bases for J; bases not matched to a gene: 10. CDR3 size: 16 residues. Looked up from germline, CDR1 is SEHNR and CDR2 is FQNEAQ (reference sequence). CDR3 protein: CASSATPGQAKNIQYF. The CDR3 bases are TGTGCCAGCAGCGCTACCCCGGGACAGGCAAAAAACATTCAGTACTTC.

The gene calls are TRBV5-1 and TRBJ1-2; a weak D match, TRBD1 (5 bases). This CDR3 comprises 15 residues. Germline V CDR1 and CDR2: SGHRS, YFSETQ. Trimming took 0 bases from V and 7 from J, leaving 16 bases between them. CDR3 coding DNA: TGCGCCAGCAGCTTGGCCTTGGAGGGGCCTAGTGGCTACACCTTC. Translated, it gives CASSLALEGPSGYTF. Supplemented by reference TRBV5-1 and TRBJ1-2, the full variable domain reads KAGVTQTPRYLIKTRGQQVTLSCSPISGHRSVSWYQQTPGQGLQFLFEYFSETQRNKGNFPGRFSGRQFSNSRSEMNVSTLELGDSALYLCASSLALEGPSGYTFGSGTRLTVV.

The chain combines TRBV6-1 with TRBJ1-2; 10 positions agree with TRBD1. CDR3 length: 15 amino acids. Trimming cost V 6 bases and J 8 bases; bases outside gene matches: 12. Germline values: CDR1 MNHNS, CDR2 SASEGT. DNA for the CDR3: TGTGCCAGCAGGGCTTCGAGGGGGACAGGGGAAGGCTACACCTTC. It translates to CASRASRGTGEGYTF.

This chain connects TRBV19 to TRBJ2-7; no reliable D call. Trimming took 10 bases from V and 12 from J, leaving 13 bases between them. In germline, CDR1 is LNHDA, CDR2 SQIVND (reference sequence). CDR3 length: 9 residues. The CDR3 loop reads CATSREPYF. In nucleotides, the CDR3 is TGTGCCACCTCACGCGAACCGTACTTC.

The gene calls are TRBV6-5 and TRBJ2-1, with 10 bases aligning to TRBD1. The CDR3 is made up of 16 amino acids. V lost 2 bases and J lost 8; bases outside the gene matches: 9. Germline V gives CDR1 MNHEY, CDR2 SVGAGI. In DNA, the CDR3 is TGTGCCAGCAGTTACAGCCTAGGACAGGGGGGGGATGAGCAGTTCTTC. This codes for CASSYSLGQGGDEQFF.